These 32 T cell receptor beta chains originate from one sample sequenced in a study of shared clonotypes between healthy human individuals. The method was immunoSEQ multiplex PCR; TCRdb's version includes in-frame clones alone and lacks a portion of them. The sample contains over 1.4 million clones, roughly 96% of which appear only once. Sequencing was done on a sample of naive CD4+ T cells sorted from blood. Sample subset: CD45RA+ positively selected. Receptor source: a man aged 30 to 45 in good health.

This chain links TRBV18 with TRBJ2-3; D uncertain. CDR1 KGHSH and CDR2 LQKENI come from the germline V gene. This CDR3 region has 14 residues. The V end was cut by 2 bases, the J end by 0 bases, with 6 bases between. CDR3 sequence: CASSPVGSTDTQYF. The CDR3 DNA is TGTGCCAGCTCACCAGTGGGGAGCACAGATACGCAGTATTTT.

The CDR3: CASSLRPGEQYF. In DNA, the CDR3 is TGTGCCAGCAGCTTACGACCGGGGGAGCAGTACTTC. V usage is TRBV5-4 and J usage is TRBJ2-7, with a possible D match to TRBD2 (5 bases). With 2 bases removed from V and 7 bases from J, the gap between germline ends came to 10 bases. This CDR3 spans 12 amino acids. Germline V gives CDR1 SGHNT, CDR2 YYREEE (reference sequence).

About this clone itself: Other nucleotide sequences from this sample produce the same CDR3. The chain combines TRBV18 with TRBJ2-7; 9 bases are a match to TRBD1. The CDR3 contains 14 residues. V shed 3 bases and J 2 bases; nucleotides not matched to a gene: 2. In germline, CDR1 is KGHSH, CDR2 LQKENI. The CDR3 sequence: CASSPGTGPYEQYF. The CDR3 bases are TGTGCCAGCTCACCCGGGACAGGGCCCTACGAGCAGTACTTC.

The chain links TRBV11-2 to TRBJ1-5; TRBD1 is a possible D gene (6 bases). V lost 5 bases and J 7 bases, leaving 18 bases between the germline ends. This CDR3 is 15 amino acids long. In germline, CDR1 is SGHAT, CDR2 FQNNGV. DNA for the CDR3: TGTGCCAGCAGCCAAAGGGGGGGTTTGGGCCAGCCCCAGCATTTT. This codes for CASSQRGGLGQPQHF.

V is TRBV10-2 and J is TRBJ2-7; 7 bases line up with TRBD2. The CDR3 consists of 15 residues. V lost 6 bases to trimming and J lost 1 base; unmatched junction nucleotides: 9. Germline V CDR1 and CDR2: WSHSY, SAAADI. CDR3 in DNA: TGCGCCAGCAGGCCGGGACTACAAATTTCCTACGAGCAGTACTTC. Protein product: CASRPGLQISYEQYF.

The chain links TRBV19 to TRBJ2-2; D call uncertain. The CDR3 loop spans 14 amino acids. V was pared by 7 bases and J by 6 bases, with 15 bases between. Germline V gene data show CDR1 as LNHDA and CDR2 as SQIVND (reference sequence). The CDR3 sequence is CASISSGESGELFF. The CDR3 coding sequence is TGTGCCAGTATCAGCTCTGGGGAATCCGGGGAGCTGTTTTTT.

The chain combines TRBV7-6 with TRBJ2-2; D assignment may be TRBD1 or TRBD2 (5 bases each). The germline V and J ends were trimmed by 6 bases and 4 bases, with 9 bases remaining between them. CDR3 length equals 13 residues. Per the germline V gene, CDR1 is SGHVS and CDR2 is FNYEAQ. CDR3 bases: TGTGCCAGCAGGTTCGGGACCACCGGGGAGCTGTTTTTT. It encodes CASRFGTTGELFF.

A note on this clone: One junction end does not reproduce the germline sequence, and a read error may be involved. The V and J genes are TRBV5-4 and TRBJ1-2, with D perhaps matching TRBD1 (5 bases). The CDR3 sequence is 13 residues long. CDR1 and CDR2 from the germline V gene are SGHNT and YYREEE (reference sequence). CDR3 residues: CASSLGTGYGYTF. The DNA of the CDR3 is TGTGCCAGCAGTTTGGGGACTGGCTATGGCTACACCTTC.

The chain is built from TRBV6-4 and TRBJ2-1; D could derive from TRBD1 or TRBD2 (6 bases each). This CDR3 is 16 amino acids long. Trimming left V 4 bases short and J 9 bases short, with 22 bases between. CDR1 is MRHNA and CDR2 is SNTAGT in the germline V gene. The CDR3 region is CASSVLPGASLGEQFF. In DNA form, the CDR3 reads TGTGCCAGCAGTGTGTTGCCGGGGGCTTCTCTTGGTGAGCAGTTCTTC.

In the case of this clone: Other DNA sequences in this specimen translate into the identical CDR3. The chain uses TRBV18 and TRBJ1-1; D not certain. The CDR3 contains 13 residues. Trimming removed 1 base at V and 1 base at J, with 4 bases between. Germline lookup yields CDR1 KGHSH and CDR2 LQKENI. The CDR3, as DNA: TGTGCCAGCTCACCACTTGAGAACACTGAAGCTTTCTTT. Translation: CASSPLENTEAFF.

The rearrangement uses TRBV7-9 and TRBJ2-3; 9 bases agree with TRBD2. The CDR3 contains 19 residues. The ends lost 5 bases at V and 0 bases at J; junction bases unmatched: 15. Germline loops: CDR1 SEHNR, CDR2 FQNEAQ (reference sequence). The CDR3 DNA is TGTGCCAGCAGCCAAAGGGGCCTAGCGGGGAATCCTAGCACAGATACGCAGTATTTT. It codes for CASSQRGLAGNPSTDTQYF. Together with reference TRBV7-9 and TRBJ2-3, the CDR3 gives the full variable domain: DTGVSQNPRHKITKRGQNVTFRCDPISEHNRLYWYRQTLGQGPEFLTYFQNEAQLEKSRLLSDRFSAERPKGSFSTLEIQRTEQGDSAMYLCASSQRGLAGNPSTDTQYFGPGTRLTVL.

The CDR3 protein is CASSLAGGRGTGELFF. The CDR3 region has the DNA TGCGCCAGCAGCTTGGCCGGCGGGAGGGGCACCGGGGAGCTGTTTTTT. The genes are TRBV5-1 and TRBJ2-2, with 9 bases identical to TRBD2. The CDR3 has 16 residues. Germline V gives CDR1 SGHRS, CDR2 YFSETQ. V lost 0 bases, J lost 4 bases, and 4 bases stayed unmatched.

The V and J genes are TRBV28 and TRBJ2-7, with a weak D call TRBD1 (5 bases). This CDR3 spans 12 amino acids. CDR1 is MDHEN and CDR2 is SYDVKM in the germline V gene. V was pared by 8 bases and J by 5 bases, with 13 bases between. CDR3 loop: CASARLGDEQYF. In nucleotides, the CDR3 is TGTGCCAGCGCCCGATTAGGGGACGAGCAGTACTTC.

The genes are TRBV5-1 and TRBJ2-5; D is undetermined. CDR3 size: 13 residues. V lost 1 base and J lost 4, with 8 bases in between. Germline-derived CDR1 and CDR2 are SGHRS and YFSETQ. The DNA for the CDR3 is TGCGCCAGCAGCTTGTTTAAAACAGAGACCCAGTACTTC. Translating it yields CASSLFKTETQYF.

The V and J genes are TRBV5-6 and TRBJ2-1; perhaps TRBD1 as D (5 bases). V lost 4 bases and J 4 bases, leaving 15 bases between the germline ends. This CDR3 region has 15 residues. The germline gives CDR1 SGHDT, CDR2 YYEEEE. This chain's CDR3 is CASSPDTITYNEQFF. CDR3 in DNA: TGTGCCAGCAGCCCGGACACGATCACATACAATGAGCAGTTCTTC.

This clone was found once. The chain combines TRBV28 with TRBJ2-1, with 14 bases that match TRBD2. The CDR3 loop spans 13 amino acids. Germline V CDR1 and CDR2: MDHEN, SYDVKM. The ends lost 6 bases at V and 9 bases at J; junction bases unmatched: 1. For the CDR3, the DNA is TGTGCCAGCAGAGGACTAGCGGGGGGTGAGCAGTTCTTC. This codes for CASRGLAGGEQFF.

CDR3 loop: CASSRLVSADTQYF. In nucleotides, the CDR3 is TGTGCCAGCAGCCGACTAGTCTCGGCAGATACGCAGTATTTT. The chain carries TRBV9 and TRBJ2-3, with a tentative D call TRBD2 (6 bases). CDR3 length: 14 amino acids. V was pared by 4 bases and J by 4 bases, with 13 bases between. Germline CDR1 is SGDLS and CDR2 is YYNGEE.

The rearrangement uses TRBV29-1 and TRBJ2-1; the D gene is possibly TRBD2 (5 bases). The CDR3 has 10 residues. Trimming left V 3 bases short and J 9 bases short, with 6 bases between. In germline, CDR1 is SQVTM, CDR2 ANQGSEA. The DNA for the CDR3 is TGCAGCGTTGATGAGGGTGAGCAGTTCTTC. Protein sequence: CSVDEGEQFF.

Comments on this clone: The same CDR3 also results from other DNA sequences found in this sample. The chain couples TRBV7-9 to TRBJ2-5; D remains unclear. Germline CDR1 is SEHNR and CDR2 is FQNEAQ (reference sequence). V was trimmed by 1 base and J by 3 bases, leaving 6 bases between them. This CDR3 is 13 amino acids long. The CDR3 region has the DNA TGTGCCAGCAGCTTAGGGGGAAAAGAGACCCAGTACTTC. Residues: CASSLGGKETQYF.

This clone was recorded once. The CDR3 bases are TGTGCCAGCAGCTTGGGACGGGAGCTCTCCTACAATGAGCAGTTCTTC. Translating it yields CASSLGRELSYNEQFF. The chain joins TRBV7-9 to TRBJ2-1; perhaps TRBD2 as D (6 bases). The CDR3 is made up of 16 amino acids. CDR1 is SEHNR and CDR2 is FQNEAQ in the germline V gene (reference sequence). V lost 3 bases, J lost 0 bases, and 12 bases lay in between. The full variable domain, its missing parts supplied by reference TRBV7-9 and TRBJ2-1, is DTGVSQNPRHKITKRGQNVTFRCDPISEHNRLYWYRQTLGQGPEFLTYFQNEAQLEKSRLLSDRFSAERPKGSFSTLEIQRTEQGDSAMYLCASSLGRELSYNEQFFGPGTRLTVL.

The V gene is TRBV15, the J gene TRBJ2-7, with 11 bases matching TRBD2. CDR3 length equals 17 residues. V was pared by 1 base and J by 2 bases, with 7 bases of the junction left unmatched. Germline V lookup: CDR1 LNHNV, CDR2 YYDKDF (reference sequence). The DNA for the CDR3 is TGTGCCACCAGCAGAGGGCCCCTAGCGGGAGGAACCTACGAGCAGTACTTC. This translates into CATSRGPLAGGTYEQYF.

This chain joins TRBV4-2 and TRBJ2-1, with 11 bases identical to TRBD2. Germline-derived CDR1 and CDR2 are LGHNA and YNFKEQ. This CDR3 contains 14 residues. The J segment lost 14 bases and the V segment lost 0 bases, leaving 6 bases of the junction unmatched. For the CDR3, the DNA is TGTGCCAGCAGCCAAGATATAGCGGGAGGGCAGAAGTTCTTC. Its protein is CASSQDIAGGQKFF.

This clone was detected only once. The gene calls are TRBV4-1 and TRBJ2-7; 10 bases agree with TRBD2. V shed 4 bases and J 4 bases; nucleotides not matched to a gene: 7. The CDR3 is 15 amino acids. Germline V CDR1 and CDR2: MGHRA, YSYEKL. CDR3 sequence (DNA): TGCGCCAGCAGCCCCCTAGCGGGGGCCGTTTACGAGCAGTACTTC. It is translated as CASSPLAGAVYEQYF.

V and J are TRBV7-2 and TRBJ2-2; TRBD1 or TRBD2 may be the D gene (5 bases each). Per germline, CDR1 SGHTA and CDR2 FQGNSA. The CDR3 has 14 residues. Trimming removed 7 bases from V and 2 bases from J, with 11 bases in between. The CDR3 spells CASTRDGNTGELFF. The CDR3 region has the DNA TGTGCCAGCACCCGGGACGGAAACACCGGGGAGCTGTTTTTT. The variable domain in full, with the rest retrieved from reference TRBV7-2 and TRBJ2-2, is GAGVSQSPSNKVTEKGKDVELRCDPISGHTALYWYRQSLGQGLEFLIYFQGNSAPDKSGLPSDRFSAERTGGSVSTLTIQRTQQEDSAVYLCASTRDGNTGELFFGEGSRLTVL.

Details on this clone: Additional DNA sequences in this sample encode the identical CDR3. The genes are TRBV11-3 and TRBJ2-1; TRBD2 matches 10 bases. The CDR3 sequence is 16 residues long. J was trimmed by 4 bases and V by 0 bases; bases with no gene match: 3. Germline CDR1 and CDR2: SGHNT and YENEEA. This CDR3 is CASSLDGSGGYNEQFF. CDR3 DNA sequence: TGTGCCAGCAGCTTAGATGGTAGCGGGGGGTACAATGAGCAGTTCTTC.

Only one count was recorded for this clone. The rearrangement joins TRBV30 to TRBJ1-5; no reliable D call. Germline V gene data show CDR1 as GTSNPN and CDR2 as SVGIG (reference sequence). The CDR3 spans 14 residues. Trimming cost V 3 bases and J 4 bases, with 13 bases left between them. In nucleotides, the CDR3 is TGTGCCTGGAGGCCACGCGGAGGGAATCAGCCCCAGCATTTT. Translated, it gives CAWRPRGGNQPQHF. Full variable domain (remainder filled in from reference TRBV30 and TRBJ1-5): SQTIHQWPATLVQPVGSPLSLECTVEGTSNPNLYWYRQAAGRGLQLLFYSVGIGQISSEVPQNLSASRPQDRQFILSSKKLLLSDSGFYLCAWRPRGGNQPQHFGDGTRLSIL.

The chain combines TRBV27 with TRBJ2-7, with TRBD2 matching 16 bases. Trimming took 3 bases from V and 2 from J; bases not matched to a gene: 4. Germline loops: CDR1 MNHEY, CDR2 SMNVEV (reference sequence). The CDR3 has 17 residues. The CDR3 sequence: CASSLGTSGREPYEQYF. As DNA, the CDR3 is TGTGCCAGCAGTTTGGGGACTAGCGGGAGGGAGCCCTACGAGCAGTACTTC.

The DNA of the CDR3 is TGTGCCAGCAGCCCCTTGACTAGCGGGAGTGTCCGCGAGCAGTTCTTC. Its protein is CASSPLTSGSVREQFF. This chain connects TRBV7-9 to TRBJ2-1, with 12 bases fitting TRBD2. With 5 bases clipped from V and 10 bases from J, the junction kept 12 bases outside the gene matches. The CDR3 is 16 amino acids. CDR1 is SEHNR and CDR2 is FQNEAQ in the germline V gene (reference sequence).

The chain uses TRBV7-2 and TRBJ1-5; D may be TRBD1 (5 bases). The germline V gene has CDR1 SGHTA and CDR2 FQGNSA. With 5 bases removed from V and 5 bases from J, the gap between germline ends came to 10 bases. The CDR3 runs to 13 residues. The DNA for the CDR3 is TGTGCCAGCAGCCGGGACGGAGATCAGCCCCAGCATTTT. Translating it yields CASSRDGDQPQHF.

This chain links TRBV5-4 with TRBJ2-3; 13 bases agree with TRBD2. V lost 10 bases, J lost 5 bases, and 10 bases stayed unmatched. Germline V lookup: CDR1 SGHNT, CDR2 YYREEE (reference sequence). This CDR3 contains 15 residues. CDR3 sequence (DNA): TGTGCCTGCACAACCGGACTAGCGGGGGAAGATACGCAGTATTTT. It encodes CACTTGLAGEDTQYF.

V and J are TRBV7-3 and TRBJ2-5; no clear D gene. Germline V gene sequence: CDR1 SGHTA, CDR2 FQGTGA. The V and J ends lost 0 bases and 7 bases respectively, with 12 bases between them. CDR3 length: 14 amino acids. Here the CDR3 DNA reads TGTGCCAGCAGCTTAACTGGGTCTGGTGGGACCCAGTACTTC. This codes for CASSLTGSGGTQYF.

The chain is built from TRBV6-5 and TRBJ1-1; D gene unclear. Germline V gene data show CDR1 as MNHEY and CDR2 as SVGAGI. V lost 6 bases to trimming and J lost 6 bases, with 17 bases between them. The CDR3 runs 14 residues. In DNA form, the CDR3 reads TGTGCCAGCAGACCCCAATGGTCGGCTCCTGAAGCTTTCTTT. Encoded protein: CASRPQWSAPEAFF.